This TCR beta chain came from a study of CD8 T cells in ankylosing spondylitis. Study-level results: Some of these motif variants have turned up before, in reports on reactive arthritis synovial fluid and blood. Disease-linked clones displayed a CD8+ phenotype and appeared relatively rarely in peripheral blood. What appeared characteristic of ankylosing spondylitis blood was a TCR beta motif of several highly homologous variants. Disease-linked clones were reportedly significantly enriched in matched ankylosing spondylitis synovial fluid.

With regard to this clonotype: Its antigen is undetermined.

The CDR3 is made up of 14 amino acids. V lost 5 bases, J lost 4 bases, and 5 bases stayed unmatched. CDR1 and CDR2 from the germline V gene are LGHDT and YNNKEL (reference sequence). It was by quantitative 5'-RACE with molecular barcodes that TCR beta libraries were made. TCRdb reprocessed the 5' RACE reads with MiXCR, giving one entry per CDR3 protein. Counted here are a few hundred thousand distinct CDR3 sequences, about 13% occurring once; the ten biggest clones make up almost 7%. The V and J genes are TRBV3-1 and TRBJ1-2, with 9 nucleotides matching TRBD1. The clonotype was recovered from a male donor with ankylosing spondylitis. Sequencing was done on a sample of blood, either unsorted or a sorted T cell fraction (not recorded which). CDR3 residues: CASSGDRVSYGYTF. Here the CDR3 DNA reads TGTGCCAGCAGCGGGGACAGGGTGTCCTATGGCTACACCTTC.